This TCR beta chain derives from a study of neurological immune-mediated disorders. This clonotype was recorded at least ten times. TCRdb reprocessed the 5' RACE reads via MiXCR and lists one record per CDR3 protein. Among roughly 36,000 distinct CDR3 sequences listed, roughly 3.1% were seen once. The time point is: longitudinal time-point 1 (baseline). This sequence was found in an older woman with multiple sclerosis. The sample comprised PBMCs.

Here the CDR3 reads CASSPSGTGSSPLHF. CDR3 nucleotides: TGTGCCAGCAGCCCCTCAGGGACAGGCTCCTCACCCCTCCACTTT. The chain joins TRBV7-9 to TRBJ1-6, with 8 bases that match TRBD1. The CDR3 is 15 residues long. Germline trimming cut 5 bases from V and 10 bases from J; bases unmatched to any gene: 10. Germline V lookup: CDR1 SEHNR, CDR2 FQNEAQ (reference sequence).